This is a list of T cell receptor beta chains from one sample in a study of CD8 T cells in ankylosing spondylitis. Each CDR3 protein is one row after TCRdb ran MiXCR on the 5' RACE reads. Here the sample spans under 15,000 distinct CDR3 sequences, approximately 3% being singletons. The sequencing sample was made of blood, either unsorted or a sorted T cell fraction (not recorded which). The receptors were gathered from a male donor with ankylosing spondylitis or in good health (not recorded which). Each CDR3 is given with its conserved first and last residue. A D gene is named only where the DNA matches it firmly. Each size is once, few, many, or a class for an expanded clone.

J gene | clone size | D gene | V gene | CDR3 DNA | CDR3 protein
TRBJ2-3 | many | - | TRBV9 | TGTGCCAGCAGCAAGGCATTATTAGGCGCAGATACGCAGTATTTT | CASSKALLGADTQYF
TRBJ2-1 | many | - | TRBV9 | TGTGCCAGCAGCGTAGTAGGCGGTGAGCAGTTCTTC | CASSVVGGEQFF
TRBJ2-2 | medium-sized | TRBD1 | TRBV9 | TGTGCCAGCAGCCGGACAGGGAACGGGGAGCTGTTTTTT | CASSRTGNGELFF
TRBJ2-1 | many | - | TRBV9 | TGTGCCAGCAGCGTAGCTAATTCGGGGGAGCCGTTCTTC | CASSVANSGEPFF
TRBJ2-2 | many | - | TRBV9 | TGTGCCAGCAGCGTAGGTGTAGGGTGGTCCGGGGAGCTGTTTTTT | CASSVGVGWSGELFF
TRBJ2-5 | many | TRBD1 | TRBV9 | TGTGCCAGCAGCGTAGAAGCAGGGGGTGGGGAGACCCAGTACTTC | CASSVEAGGGETQYF
TRBJ2-7 | many | - | TRBV9 | TGTGCCAGCAGTGAAGGGGCAGGGCTCTACGAGCAGTACTTC | CASSEGAGLYEQYF
TRBJ2-4 | many | TRBD2 | TRBV9 | TGTGCCAGCAGCGCCCTCCCAGCGGGAGGCAAAAACATTCAGTACTTC | CASSALPAGGKNIQYF
TRBJ2-3 | medium-sized | TRBD2 | TRBV9 | TGTGCCAGCAGCGAAAGCCCTCTAGCGGGGGACACAGATACGCAGTATTTT | CASSESPLAGDTDTQYF
TRBJ2-1 | many | - | TRBV9 | TGTGCCAGCAGCGCCGCGGGAGGACAGGTCTGGAATGAGCAGTTCTTC | CASSAAGGQVWNEQFF
TRBJ2-2 | many | - | TRBV9 | TGTGCCAGCAGCGTACAGAGCTCCGGGGAGCTGTTTTTT | CASSVQSSGELFF
TRBJ2-1 | many | - | TRBV9 | TGTGCCAGCAGCGGTGTCGACAGAGGCTCATGGTACAATGAGCAGTTCTTC | CASSGVDRGSWYNEQFF
TRBJ2-1 | many | - | TRBV9 | TGTGCCAGCAGCGTAGATCAACTAGCCCTCGATGAGCAGTTCTTC | CASSVDQLALDEQFF
TRBJ2-2 | many | - | TRBV9 | TGTGCCAGCAGCGCCCGCTCGACTAGTAAGGCCGGGGAGCTGTTTTTT | CASSARSTSKAGELFF
TRBJ2-5 | many | - | TRBV9 | TGTGCCAGCAGCGTAGTCGAGAACCCAGAGACCCAGTACTTC | CASSVVENPETQYF
TRBJ2-5 | many | - | TRBV9 | TGTGCCAGCAGCGTAGATATTACAGCCCAAGAGACCCAGTACTTC | CASSVDITAQETQYF
TRBJ2-7 | many | TRBD1 | TRBV9 | TGTGCCAGCAGCGTAGAACAGGGGAGCTCCTACGAGCAGTACTTC | CASSVEQGSSYEQYF
TRBJ1-1 | medium-sized | - | TRBV9 | TGTGCCAGCAGCTCAGCGACAGTCTCTGAAGCTTTCTTT | CASSSATVSEAFF
TRBJ2-1 | many | TRBD2 | TRBV9 | TGTGCCAGCAGCGTAGGGGCTAGCGGGGGTTCCTACAATGAGCAGTTCTTC | CASSVGASGGSYNEQFF
TRBJ2-7 | many | TRBD1 | TRBV9 | TGTGCCAGCAGCGACCTCCGGGACAGGACCTACGAGCAGTACTTC | CASSDLRDRTYEQYF
TRBJ2-5 | many | TRBD2 | TRBV9 | TGTGCCAGCAGCCCCCACCCTAGCGGAGGAGCGGAGACCCAGTACTTC | CASSPHPSGGAETQYF
TRBJ1-2 | few | - | TRBV9 | TGTGCCAGCAGCGGGCCTACAACGGGGAACTATGGCTACACCTTC | CASSGPTTGNYGYTF
TRBJ1-6 | many | TRBD1 | TRBV9 | TGTGCCAGCAGCGAGGAGGCGACAGGGGTAAGAAATTCACCCCTCCACTTT | CASSEEATGVRNSPLHF
TRBJ2-7 | many | TRBD1 | TRBV20-1 | TGCAGTGGCGGACAGGGGTCCTACGAGCAGTACTTC | CSGGQGSYEQYF
TRBJ2-1 | many | TRBD2 | TRBV9 | TGTGCCAGCAGCGCCTCCGGGACTAGCGGCCACAATGAGCAGTTCTTC | CASSASGTSGHNEQFF
TRBJ2-7 | many | TRBD1 | TRBV9 | TGTGCCAGCAGCGGGACCGGGACAGGGGGTCGGGAGCAGTACTTC | CASSGTGTGGREQYF
TRBJ2-5 | many | - | TRBV9 | TGTGCCAGCAGCCTGCAGGGAGGCCTAAAAGAGACCCAGTACTTC | CASSLQGGLKETQYF
TRBJ2-7 | many | - | TRBV9 | TGTGCCAGCAGCGTTACAGGAGGCACGGACGAGCAGTACTTC | CASSVTGGTDEQYF
TRBJ2-2 | medium-sized | - | TRBV9 | TGTGCCAGCAGCGTAGTTGTCTCTGGGGAGCTGTTTTTT | CASSVVVSGELFF